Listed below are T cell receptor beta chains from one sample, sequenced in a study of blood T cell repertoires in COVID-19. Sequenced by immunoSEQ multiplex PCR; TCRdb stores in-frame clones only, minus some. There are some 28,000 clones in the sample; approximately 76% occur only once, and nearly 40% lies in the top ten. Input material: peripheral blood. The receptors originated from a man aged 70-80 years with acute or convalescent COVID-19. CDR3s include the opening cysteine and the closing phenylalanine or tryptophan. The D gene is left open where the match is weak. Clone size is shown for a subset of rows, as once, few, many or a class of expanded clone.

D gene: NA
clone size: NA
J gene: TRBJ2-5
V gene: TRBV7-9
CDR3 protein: CASSPAGQETQYF
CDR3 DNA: TGTGCCAGCAGCCCGGCGGGTCAAGAGACCCAGTACTTC

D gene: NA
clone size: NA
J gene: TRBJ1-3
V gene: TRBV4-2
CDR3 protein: CASSQVRISGNTIYF
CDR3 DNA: TGTGCCAGCAGCCAAGTGCGGATATCTGGAAACACCATATATTTT

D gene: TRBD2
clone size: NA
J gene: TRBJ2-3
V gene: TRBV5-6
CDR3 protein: CASSFRLAGALSTDTQYF
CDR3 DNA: TGTGCCAGCAGTTTCAGGCTAGCGGGAGCTCTAAGCACAGATACGCAGTATTTT

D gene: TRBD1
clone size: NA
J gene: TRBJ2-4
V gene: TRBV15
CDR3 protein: CATSRDNVGRQGVAKNIQYF
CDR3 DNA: TGTGCCACCAGCAGAGATAACGTCGGGCGGCAGGGGGTAGCCAAAAACATTCAGTACTTC

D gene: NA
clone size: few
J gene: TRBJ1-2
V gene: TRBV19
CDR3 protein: CASSGEGYGYTF
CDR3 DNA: TGTGCCAGTTCGGGGGAAGGCTATGGCTACACCTTC

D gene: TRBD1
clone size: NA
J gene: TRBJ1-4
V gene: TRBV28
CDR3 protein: CASSPQQGAGRKLFF
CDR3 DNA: TGTGCCAGCAGTCCCCAACAGGGGGCGGGTAGGAAACTGTTTTTT

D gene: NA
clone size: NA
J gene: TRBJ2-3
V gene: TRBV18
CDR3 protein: CASSPLADTQYF
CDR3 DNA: TGTGCCAGCTCACCACTAGCAGATACGCAGTATTTT

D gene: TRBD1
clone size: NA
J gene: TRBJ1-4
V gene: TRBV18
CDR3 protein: CASSPAQGIGEKLFF
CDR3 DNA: TGTGCCAGCTCACCAGCACAGGGGATTGGCGAAAAACTGTTTTTT

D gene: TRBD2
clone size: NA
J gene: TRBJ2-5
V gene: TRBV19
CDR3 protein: CASSSAASGEETQYF
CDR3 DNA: TGTGCCAGTAGTAGTGCGGCTAGCGGGGAGGAGACCCAGTACTTC

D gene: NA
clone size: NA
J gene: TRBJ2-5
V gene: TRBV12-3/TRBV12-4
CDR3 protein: CATADSGSETQYF
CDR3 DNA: TGTGCCACCGCCGATTCGGGGTCCGAGACCCAGTACTTC

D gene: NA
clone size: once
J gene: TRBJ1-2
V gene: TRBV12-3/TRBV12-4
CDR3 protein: CASSLATEGYTF
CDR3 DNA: TGTGCCAGCAGTTTAGCGACAGAGGGCTACACCTTC

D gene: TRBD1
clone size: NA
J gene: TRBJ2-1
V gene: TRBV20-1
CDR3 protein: CSASGTGGAPLGSYNEQFF
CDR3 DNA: TGCAGTGCTAGTGGAACAGGGGGCGCGCCCCTAGGCTCCTACAATGAGCAGTTCTTC

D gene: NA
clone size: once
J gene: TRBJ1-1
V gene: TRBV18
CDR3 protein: CASSYDRPGGHTEAFF
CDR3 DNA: TGTGCCAGCTCATATGACAGGCCGGGGGGCCACACTGAAGCTTTCTTT

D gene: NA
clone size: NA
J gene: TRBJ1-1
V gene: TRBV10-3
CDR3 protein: CAISVAQARNTEAFF
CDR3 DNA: TGTGCCATCAGCGTTGCACAGGCGAGGAACACTGAAGCTTTCTTT

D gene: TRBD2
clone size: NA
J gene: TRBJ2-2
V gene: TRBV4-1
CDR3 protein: CASSQASGRYHGELFF
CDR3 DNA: TGCGCCAGCAGCCAAGCTAGCGGGAGGTATCACGGGGAGCTGTTTTTT

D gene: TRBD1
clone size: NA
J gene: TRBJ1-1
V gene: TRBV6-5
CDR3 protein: CASSQRTGNTEAFF
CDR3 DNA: TGTGCCAGCAGCCAGAGGACAGGGAACACTGAAGCTTTCTTT

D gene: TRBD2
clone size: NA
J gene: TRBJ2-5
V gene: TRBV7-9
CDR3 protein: CASSSAGLAGGPRQTQYF
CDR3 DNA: TGTGCCAGCAGCTCTGCGGGACTAGCGGGAGGGCCTCGCCAGACCCAGTACTTC

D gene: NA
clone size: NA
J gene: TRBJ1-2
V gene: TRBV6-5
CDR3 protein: CASGGPGGSKGYTF
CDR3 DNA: TGTGCCAGCGGAGGACCCGGGGGGAGCAAGGGCTACACCTTC

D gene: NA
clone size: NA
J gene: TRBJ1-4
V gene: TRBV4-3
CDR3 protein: CASSPRLIQDSEKLFF
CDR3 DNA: TGCGCCAGCAGCCCCAGACTGATACAGGATAGTGAAAAACTGTTTTTT

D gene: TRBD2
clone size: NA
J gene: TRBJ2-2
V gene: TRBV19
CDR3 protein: CASSELAGSAGELFF
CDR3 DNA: TGTGCCAGTAGTGAACTAGCGGGGTCGGCCGGGGAGCTGTTTTTT

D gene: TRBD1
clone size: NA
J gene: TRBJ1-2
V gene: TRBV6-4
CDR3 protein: CASSLTGFYGYTF
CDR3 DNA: TGTGCCAGCAGCCTGACAGGGTTCTATGGCTACACCTTC